This entry describes one T cell receptor beta chain. This sample stems from a study of blood T cell repertoires in COVID-19. Study background: The origin of the acute and convalescent COVID-19 samples was the United States, Italy and Spain.

The repertoire was sequenced with immunoSEQ multiplex PCR; TCRdb's copy has only in-frame clones and lacks some. The table lists about 200,000 clones, about 85% of them singletons, with 20% to 25% in the top ten. This CDR3 is built from 14 residues. The germline V and J ends were trimmed by 3 bases and 1 base, with 10 bases remaining between them. Germline V gene data show CDR1 as MNHNS and CDR2 as SASEGT. The rearrangement links TRBV6-1 to TRBJ2-7; a possible D gene is TRBD2 (6 bases). The specimen sequenced was peripheral blood. The receptor was derived from a man in his sixties with active or convalescent COVID-19. The CDR3 DNA follows: TGTGCCAGCAGTGAGAGGGACTCTTCCTACGAGCAGTACTTC. Translation gives CASSERDSSYEQYF.